This T cell receptor (beta chain) was sequenced for a study of blood T cell repertoires in COVID-19. Study-wide background: The origin of the acute and convalescent COVID-19 samples was the United States, Italy and Spain. T cells, B-cell-depleted T cells, or PBMCs provided the cDNA or gDNA that served as material.

This clone has a single count. As handled by the study authors: Estimated nucleated cell counts came from reference gene primer amplification. Clones were read by immunoSEQ multiplex PCR, and TCRdb kept only the in-frame ones, dropping some. V, J and clone size reflect that table, while D and trimming were determined from the DNA. The sample lists under 300,000 clones, roughly 85% occurring once. The receptor was isolated from a woman in her 70s with acute or convalescent COVID-19. The sample taken for sequencing was peripheral blood.

The DNA for the CDR3 is TGTGCCAGCAGCTTTCAGGGGAATACTGAAGCTTTCTTT. Amino acids: CASSFQGNTEAFF. The chain is built from TRBV5-4 and TRBJ1-1; D possibly corresponds to TRBD1 (6 bases). This CDR3 comprises 13 residues. CDR1 SGHNT and CDR2 YYREEE come from the germline V gene (reference sequence). With 2 bases removed from V and 5 bases from J, the gap between germline ends came to 10 bases.